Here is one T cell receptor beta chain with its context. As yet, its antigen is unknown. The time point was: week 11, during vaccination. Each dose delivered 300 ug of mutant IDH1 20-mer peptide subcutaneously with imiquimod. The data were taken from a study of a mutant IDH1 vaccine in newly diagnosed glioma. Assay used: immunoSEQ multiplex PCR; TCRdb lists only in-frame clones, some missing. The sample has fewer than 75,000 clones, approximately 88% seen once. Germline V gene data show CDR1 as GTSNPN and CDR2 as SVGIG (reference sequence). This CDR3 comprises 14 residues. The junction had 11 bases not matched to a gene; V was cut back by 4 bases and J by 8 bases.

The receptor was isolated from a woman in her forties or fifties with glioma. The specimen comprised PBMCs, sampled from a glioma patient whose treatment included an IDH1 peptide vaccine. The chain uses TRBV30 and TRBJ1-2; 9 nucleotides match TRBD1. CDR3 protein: CAWTSGNRGRGYTF. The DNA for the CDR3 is TGTGCCTGGACCTCCGGGAACAGGGGGCGAGGCTACACCTTC.